Below, one T cell receptor (beta chain) is given with its context. The CDR3 consists of 15 residues. V shed 7 bases and J shed 5 bases, with 21 bases lying between them. From germline, CDR1 is SNHLY and CDR2 FYNNEI. The sample is drawn from a study of blood T cell repertoires in COVID-19. Per the original methods: The assay estimated nucleated cells by amplifying reference gene primers. Libraries were prepared by immunoSEQ multiplex PCR; TCRdb keeps only in-frame clonotypes and omits some of them. D and trimming come from the DNA, and the V and J calls and clone size come from that table. The repertoire includes 390,000 or so clones, over 80% of them detected once, and about 4.9% sits in the top ten.

The J gene is TRBJ2-7, the V gene TRBV2, with D tentatively TRBD1 (5 bases). This receptor was obtained from a woman aged 45-60 years who had recovered from COVID-19. Sequencing input: PBMCs or T cells enriched from blood (not recorded which). The CDR3 spells CASIPTGTPYDEQYF. The CDR3 DNA reads TGTGCCAGCATACCCACAGGAACCCCCTATGACGAGCAGTACTTC.